These 14 T cell receptor beta chains were all obtained from the same sample, sequenced in a study of CD8 T cells in ankylosing spondylitis. Findings and caveats of the study: It appeared that ankylosing spondylitis blood was characterized by a TCR beta motif of under ten highly homologous variants.

These receptors' targets are unknown. TCRdb itself ran the 5' RACE reads through MiXCR, one entry per CDR3 protein. The sample has 250,000 to 350,000 distinct CDR3 sequences; around 8% are singletons. Sequencing was done on a sample of blood, either unsorted or a sorted T cell fraction (not recorded which). These TCRs come from a male donor with ankylosing spondylitis.

This clonotype came up many times. The chain uses TRBV7-2 and TRBJ2-3; 8 nucleotides match TRBD2. The CDR3 is made up of 15 amino acids. CDR1 is SGHTA and CDR2 is FQGNSA in the germline V gene. V lost 4 bases, J lost 3 bases, and 6 bases stayed unmatched. CDR3 DNA sequence: TGTGCCAGCAGCTCAGGACTAGCTAGTACAGATACGCAGTATTTT. Translation gives CASSSGLASTDTQYF.

This clonotype was found a few times. V usage is TRBV30 and J usage is TRBJ2-3; 7 bases agree with TRBD2. V lost 4 bases and J lost 0; bases outside the gene matches: 7. Germline CDR1 and CDR2: GTSNPN and SVGIG (reference sequence). This CDR3 has 15 residues. This chain's CDR3 is CAWMGGSGSTDTQYF. The CDR3 DNA reads as TGTGCCTGGATGGGGGGGAGCGGAAGCACAGATACGCAGTATTTT.

This clonotype was seen more than once but under ten times. CDR3 amino acids: CASSRTGGRLGETQYF. CDR3 DNA sequence: TGTGCCAGCAGCCGGACAGGGGGCCGGTTAGGAGAGACCCAGTACTTC. The gene calls are TRBV7-3 and TRBJ2-5; 11 bases fit TRBD1. Germline V gene lookup returns CDR1 SGHTA and CDR2 FQGTGA. The CDR3 is 16 residues long. Trimming at V came to 5 bases and at J to 4 bases, leaving 9 bases not matched to a gene. Complete variable domain (other parts from reference TRBV7-3 and TRBJ2-5): GAGVSQTPSNKVTEKGKYVELRCDPISGHTALYWYRQSLGQGPEFLIYFQGTGAADDSGLPNDRFFAVRPEGSVSTLKIQRTERGDSAVYLCASSRTGGRLGETQYFGPGTRLLVL.

This clonotype appeared a few times. The chain recombines TRBV27 with TRBJ2-7, with D perhaps TRBD1 or TRBD2 (5 bases each). CDR1 is MNHEY, CDR2 SMNVEV, per germline (reference sequence). V was shortened by 5 bases and J by 2 bases, with 13 bases between the two germline ends. The CDR3 is 14 residues long. The CDR3 region has the DNA TGTGCCAGCAGTCCCTGGGGGAAAACCTACGAGCAGTACTTC. This gives the protein CASSPWGKTYEQYF.

This clonotype was counted a few times. The genes are TRBV20-1 and TRBJ2-5, with unresolved D. Trimming took 8 bases from V and 5 from J, leaving 18 bases between them. Germline V gene lookup returns CDR1 DFQATT and CDR2 SNEGSKA (reference sequence). This CDR3 has 13 residues. The chain's CDR3 is CSTEQTASETQYF. The CDR3 DNA is TGCAGTACCGAGCAAACGGCCAGCGAGACCCAGTACTTC.

This clonotype came up a few times. The chain uses TRBV7-8 and TRBJ1-5; 7 nucleotides agree with TRBD1. CDR3 length equals 15 residues. The trim removed 1 base at V and 6 bases at J, leaving 6 bases unmatched. Germline assignment: CDR1 SGHVS and CDR2 FQNEAQ. CDR3 sequence: CASSLVRGGFQPQHF. As DNA, the CDR3 is TGTGCCAGCAGCTTAGTCAGGGGGGGGTTTCAGCCCCAGCATTTT.

The J gene is TRBJ2-5, the V gene TRBV20-1; tentative D call: TRBD2 (6 bases). V was clipped by 5 bases and J by 2 bases, with 12 bases between them. Looked up from germline, CDR1 is DFQATT and CDR2 is SNEGSKA (reference sequence). The length of the CDR3 is 13 residues. The CDR3 coding sequence is TGCAGTGCTGGGGCTAGCGCGCAAGAGACCCAGTACTTC. Its translation: CSAGASAQETQYF.

The CDR3 coding sequence is TGTGCCAGTAGTCAGCCCCAGGGGGCAAGGAGCTACGAGCAGTACTTC. This encodes CASSQPQGARSYEQYF. The genes are TRBV19 and TRBJ2-7, with 8 bases lining up with TRBD1. CDR3 length: 16 residues. With V trimmed by 5 bases and J by 3 bases, 12 bases remained unmatched. Germline CDR1 LNHDA, CDR2 SQIVND (reference sequence).

In its sample, this clonotype was seen many times. The rearrangement links TRBV29-1 to TRBJ2-1; D not certain. Deletions cut 0 bases from V and 7 bases from J, with 13 bases between. This CDR3 is built from 14 residues. Germline V gene sequence: CDR1 SQVTM, CDR2 ANQGSEA. CDR3 in amino acids: CSVEDRKQLNEQFF. CDR3 in DNA: TGCAGCGTTGAAGATCGGAAACAGTTGAATGAGCAGTTCTTC.

This clonotype occurred a few times. The CDR3 nucleotides are TGTGCCACCAGCAGAGTTCTAGCGGGAGTCAATGAGCAGTTCTTC. It yields the protein CATSRVLAGVNEQFF. The gene calls are TRBV15 and TRBJ2-1; 10 nucleotides agree with TRBD2. V trimming: 1 base; J trimming: 6 bases; junction bases outside the gene matches: 3. The CDR3 covers 15 residues. Germline V CDR1 and CDR2: LNHNV, YYDKDF (reference sequence).

This clonotype was counted a few times. V is TRBV28 and J is TRBJ2-1; D might be TRBD1 or TRBD2, each matching 5 bases. V lost 5 bases to trimming and J lost 12 bases, with 14 bases between them. Germline V CDR1 and CDR2: MDHEN, SYDVKM. The CDR3 is 12 amino acids. The CDR3 spells CASSLTRGGQFF. The CDR3 bases are TGTGCCAGCAGTCTCACCCGGGGCGGGCAGTTCTTC.

In this sample, this clonotype turned up many times. The chain carries TRBV29-1 and TRBJ2-1; 7 nucleotides line up with TRBD2. The CDR3 has 14 residues. With 7 bases clipped from V and 1 base from J, the junction kept 7 bases outside the gene matches. In germline, CDR1 is SQVTM, CDR2 ANQGSEA. For the CDR3, the DNA is TGCAGCGGTTGGACTAGTCTATCCTACAATGAGCAGTTCTTC. It encodes CSGWTSLSYNEQFF.

The table lists this clonotype with a few counts. CDR3 sequence reads: CASSTQPAGETQYF. The CDR3 DNA reads TGCGCCAGCAGCACCCAGCCGGCGGGTGAGACCCAGTACTTC. This rearrangement joins TRBV5-1 to TRBJ2-5, with a possible D match to TRBD2 (5 bases). Trimming took off 4 bases at V and 5 bases at J, with 15 bases between the two ends. The V gene's germline CDR1 is SGHRS and CDR2 YFSETQ. There are 14 residues in the CDR3.

This clonotype was seen more than once but under ten times. V gene TRBV9 combines with J gene TRBJ1-6; 7 nucleotides align to TRBD1. Germline-derived CDR1 and CDR2 are SGDLS and YYNGEE. The CDR3 is 14 residues long. Trimming at V came to 0 bases and at J to 8 bases, leaving 2 bases not matched to a gene. CDR3 sequence (DNA): TGTGCCAGCAGCGTAGACGACAGGGATTCACCCCTCCACTTT. It encodes CASSVDDRDSPLHF.